This TCR beta chain was sequenced in a study of shared clonotypes between healthy human individuals. The method was immunoSEQ multiplex PCR; TCRdb's version includes in-frame clones alone and lacks a portion of them. The sample holds 2.5 million or so clones, around nine tenths seen once. The germline V and J ends were trimmed by 1 base and 2 bases, with 8 bases remaining between them. The CDR3 is 14 amino acids. From germline, CDR1 is SGHTA and CDR2 FQGNSA. The sample was naive CD4+ T cells sorted from blood. Sample subset: CD45RA+ positively selected. This clonotype was obtained from a man aged 18 to 30 in good health. This sequence joins TRBV7-2 and TRBJ2-5; D uncertain. The CDR3 loop is CASSLDRWQETQYF. DNA for the CDR3: TGTGCCAGCAGCTTAGACAGATGGCAAGAGACCCAGTACTTC.